The 7 T cell receptor beta chains below come from one sample, sequenced in a study of blood T cell repertoires in COVID-19. Profiling relied on immunoSEQ multiplex PCR, and the TCRdb table lists in-frame clones only, not all of them. In the table there are roughly 570,000 clones, around nine tenths of which are singletons. Specimen: peripheral blood. These receptors originate from a woman aged 45-59 years with COVID-19, enrolled during active disease.

J is TRBJ1-1 and V is TRBV30, with unresolved D. From germline, CDR1 is GTSNPN and CDR2 SVGIG (reference sequence). The length of the CDR3 is 12 residues. Trimming removed 3 bases at V and 1 base at J, with 6 bases between. The DNA for the CDR3 is TGTGCCTGGAGCCGAGCGAACACTGAAGCTTTCTTT. It is translated as CAWSRANTEAFF.

The CDR3 region has the DNA TGCGCCAGCAGCTTTGGTGGGGGGGCGGGGGCCAACGTCCTGACTTTC. This encodes CASSFGGGAGANVLTF. This chain links TRBV5-1 with TRBJ2-6; perhaps TRBD2 as D (7 bases). Deletions cut 2 bases from V and 4 bases from J, with 13 bases between. The germline V gene has CDR1 SGHRS and CDR2 YFSETQ. This CDR3 is built from 16 residues.

J is TRBJ1-3 and V is TRBV6-2 or TRBV6-3, with D uncertain. Trimming cost V 0 bases and J 4 bases, with 10 bases left between them. Germline V gives CDR1 MNHEY, CDR2 SVGEGT. This CDR3 has 15 amino acids. This chain's CDR3 is CASSYSRFLGNTIYF. CDR3 bases: TGTGCCAGCAGTTACTCGCGGTTTCTCGGAAACACCATATATTTT.

The sample holds one count of this clone. This sequence joins TRBV30 and TRBJ1-5, with 9 bases that match TRBD1. The CDR3 contains 14 residues. Germline V CDR1 and CDR2: GTSNPN, SVGIG (reference sequence). V lost 2 bases to trimming and J lost 5 bases; unmatched junction nucleotides: 4. The CDR3, as DNA: TGTGCCTGGAGTCCCCGACAGGGGGATCAGCCCCAGCATTTT. Translating gives CAWSPRQGDQPQHF. Using reference TRBV30 and TRBJ1-5 for the parts outside the CDR3, the full variable domain is SQTIHQWPATLVQPVGSPLSLECTVEGTSNPNLYWYRQAAGRGLQLLFYSVGIGQISSEVPQNLSASRPQDRQFILSSKKLLLSDSGFYLCAWSPRQGDQPQHFGDGTRLSIL.

The rearrangement uses TRBV7-6 and TRBJ2-7; D unresolved. CDR1 and CDR2 from the germline V gene are SGHVS and FNYEAQ. Deletions cut 5 bases from V and 5 bases from J, with 10 bases between. The CDR3 sequence is 12 residues long. The CDR3 is CASSPRFDEQYF. The CDR3 nucleotides are TGTGCCAGCAGCCCGCGCTTCGACGAGCAGTACTTC. Drawing the rest from reference TRBV7-6 and TRBJ2-7, the complete variable domain is GAGVSQSPRYKVTKRGQDVALRCDPISGHVSLYWYRQALGQGPEFLTYFNYEAQQDKSGLPNDRFSAERPEGSISTLTIQRTEQRDSAMYRCASSPRFDEQYFGPGTRLTVT.

This chain connects TRBV7-9 to TRBJ1-2; TRBD1 agrees at 12 bases. This CDR3 region has 14 residues. Germline-derived CDR1 and CDR2 are SEHNR and FQNEAQ (reference sequence). V trimming: 7 bases; J trimming: 6 bases; junction bases outside the gene matches: 6. CDR3 sequence: CASISGTGGDGYTF. CDR3 sequence (DNA): TGTGCCAGCATCTCCGGGACAGGGGGCGATGGCTACACCTTC.

V usage is TRBV4-1 and J usage is TRBJ2-7, with TRBD1 matching 8 bases. From germline, CDR1 is MGHRA and CDR2 YSYEKL. CDR3 length: 15 amino acids. V trimming: 2 bases; J trimming: 4 bases; junction bases outside the gene matches: 7. CDR3 nucleotides: TGCGCCAGCAGCCAAAATACAGGGGGAACGTACGAGCAGTACTTC. Amino acids: CASSQNTGGTYEQYF.